This T cell receptor (beta chain) is from a study of regulatory T cells in long-lasting Graves disease. Study observations and caveats: When disease was persistent, TRBV28, TRBJ1-2 and TRBJ2-5 were the favored segments. Persistent patients shared thousands of public clonotypes among themselves. Newly diagnosed patients shared fewer, at roughly 1,000.

With iRepertoire HTBI primers and Arm-PCR of CDR3 regions, TCR beta libraries were built. TCRdb re-derived calls from the multiplex PCR reads in MiXCR, one entry per CDR3 protein. This repertoire shows a few hundred thousand distinct CDR3 sequences, 16% found once; its top ten account for roughly 27%. Indicated time point: newly diagnosed GD, antithyroid drugs for less than 3 months. Following extraction of RNA from PBMCs, that RNA was used to make the TCR library. It was American Thyroid Association guidelines that determined Graves' disease diagnosis. Per germline, CDR1 SNHLY and CDR2 FYNNEI. The CDR3 spans 12 residues. Trimming pared 7 bases from V and 2 bases from J, leaving 9 bases between. This clonotype was counted many times. The antigen is undetermined. These sequences were also reported in another study, on T cells in Graves' hyperthyroidism and ophthalmopathy.

Here the sequenced sample was peripheral blood mononuclear cells (PBMCs), taken at new diagnosis, from a patient treated with antithyroid drugs. This chain uses TRBV2 with TRBJ2-7, with D unresolved. The clonotype comes from a man aged 35-49 years with Graves disease. CDR3 region: CASKTETYEQYF. As DNA, the CDR3 is TGTGCCAGCAAGACGGAGACCTACGAGCAGTACTTC.